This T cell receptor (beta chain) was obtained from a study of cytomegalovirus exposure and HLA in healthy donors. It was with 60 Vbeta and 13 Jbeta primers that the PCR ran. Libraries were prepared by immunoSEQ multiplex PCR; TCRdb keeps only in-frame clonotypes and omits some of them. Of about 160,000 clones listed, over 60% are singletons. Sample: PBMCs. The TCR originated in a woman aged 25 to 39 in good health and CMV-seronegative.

The CDR3 nucleotides read TGCAGCGTTGAGCCCAGACTAGCCCACCTCAATGAGCAGTTCTTC. It specifies CSVEPRLAHLNEQFF. The V and J genes are TRBV29-1 and TRBJ2-1; 7 nucleotides line up with TRBD2. CDR1 SQVTM and CDR2 ANQGSEA come from the germline V gene. Unmatched junction bases numbered 11, after V lost 3 bases and J lost 6 bases. The CDR3 totals 15 residues.